Below are 12 T cell receptor beta chains sequenced from a single sample in a study of cytomegalovirus exposure and HLA in healthy donors. PCR was performed using 60 Vbeta and 13 Jbeta primers. TCRdb's copy holds only in-frame clones and misses some; the assay was immunoSEQ multiplex PCR. The sample carries about 200,000 clones, around 79% recorded once. Material for sequencing was PBMCs. The receptors were sampled from a male donor in good health and CMV-seropositive.

V usage is TRBV6-6 and J usage is TRBJ2-1; TRBD2 agrees at 12 bases. The V segment lost 6 bases and the J segment 6 bases; nucleotides outside the gene matches: 3. The CDR3 extends over 14 amino acids. Germline V CDR1 and CDR2: MNHNY, SVGAGI (reference sequence). In DNA, the CDR3 is TGTGCCAGCAGCCCTAGCGGGAGGGCCAATGAGCAGTTCTTC. It encodes CASSPSGRANEQFF.

This rearrangement joins TRBV5-4 to TRBJ1-2; 7 nucleotides agree with TRBD1. The CDR3 consists of 14 residues. Per the germline V gene, CDR1 is SGHNT and CDR2 is YYREEE (reference sequence). Trimming removed 3 bases from V and 4 bases from J; junction bases left unmatched: 6. The CDR3 is CASSSGAGGYGYTF. The CDR3 nucleotides are TGTGCCAGCAGCTCCGGGGCAGGGGGCTATGGCTACACCTTC. The full variable domain, with the rest looked up from reference TRBV5-4 and TRBJ1-2, is ETGVTQSPTHLIKTRGQQVTLRCSSQSGHNTVSWYQQALGQGPQFIFQYYREEENGRGNFPPRFSGLQFPNYSSELNVNALELDDSALYLCASSSGAGGYGYTFGSGTRLTVV.

This chain uses TRBV10-3 with TRBJ2-1; no clear D. Germline values: CDR1 ENHRY, CDR2 SYGVKD. V dropped 2 bases and J dropped 4 bases, with 12 bases sitting between them. The CDR3 sequence is 15 residues long. The CDR3 spells CAISEAYDTYNEQFF. The CDR3 DNA follows: TGTGCCATCAGTGAGGCCTATGACACTTACAATGAGCAGTTCTTC.

The chain carries TRBV6-6 and TRBJ2-1, with 12 positions matching TRBD2. CDR1 and CDR2 (germline): MNHNY, SVGAGI (reference sequence). The length of the CDR3 is 16 residues. J was trimmed by 8 bases and V by 7 bases; bases with no gene match: 12. This CDR3 reads CASNSRTSGIVHEQFF. CDR3 bases: TGTGCCAGCAACTCCAGGACTAGCGGGATCGTCCATGAGCAGTTCTTC.

J is TRBJ2-3 and V is TRBV5-1; 10 bases fit TRBD2. CDR3 length: 18 residues. The germline V gene has CDR1 SGHRS and CDR2 YFSETQ. The ends lost 0 bases at V and 2 bases at J; junction bases unmatched: 9. The CDR3 DNA is TGCGCCAGCAGCTTGGGTCCCCTAGCGGGGGCTTTCACAGATACGCAGTATTTT. The encoded protein is CASSLGPLAGAFTDTQYF.

V gene TRBV7-3 combines with J gene TRBJ2-7; the D is unclear. In germline, CDR1 is SGHTA, CDR2 FQGTGA. This CDR3 has 13 residues. Trimming removed 3 bases from V and 1 base from J, with 7 bases in between. CDR3 nucleotides: TGTGCCAGCAGCTTGGGCAGGTCCTACGAGCAGTACTTC. Translating it yields CASSLGRSYEQYF.

The CDR3 sequence: CASSLRGTAPYEQYF. In DNA form, the CDR3 reads TGCGCCAGCAGCTTGCGGGGGACAGCTCCCTACGAGCAGTACTTC. V gene TRBV5-1 combines with J gene TRBJ2-7; weak D call: TRBD1 (7 bases). CDR1 is SGHRS and CDR2 is YFSETQ in the germline V gene. The CDR3 length is 15 residues. Trimming took off 1 base at V and 2 bases at J, with 13 bases between the two ends.

This clone has only a few counts. The CDR3 DNA follows: TGTGCCAGCGGTGGACAAGGGGGAAATCAGCCCCAGCATTTT. Translation gives CASGGQGGNQPQHF. The chain couples TRBV7-9 to TRBJ1-5, with D tentatively TRBD1 (6 bases). The CDR3 runs 14 residues. The V and J ends lost 8 bases and 4 bases respectively, with 15 bases between them. Looked up from germline, CDR1 is SEHNR and CDR2 is FQNEAQ (reference sequence).

Concerning this clone itself: The identical CDR3 is also encoded by other nucleotide sequences in the sample. V is TRBV7-3 and J is TRBJ1-1, with D perhaps TRBD1 (6 bases). The CDR3 is 14 amino acids. The V end lost 5 bases, the J end lost 1 base, and 11 bases lay between the germline ends. Germline V gives CDR1 SGHTA, CDR2 FQGTGA. In nucleotides, the CDR3 is TGTGCCAGCAGCCTCTCGACAGGGAACACTGAAGCTTTCTTT. This gives the protein CASSLSTGNTEAFF.

The chain uses TRBV7-3 and TRBJ2-2; the D gene is possibly TRBD2 (6 bases). The V gene lost 2 bases and the J gene lost 5 bases, with 12 bases spanning the gap. CDR1 SGHTA and CDR2 FQGTGA come from the germline V gene. This CDR3 comprises 15 residues. The CDR3: CASSLGGSRTGELFF. The CDR3 nucleotides are TGTGCCAGCAGCTTAGGGGGGTCGAGAACCGGGGAGCTGTTTTTT.

The rearrangement links TRBV19 to TRBJ1-1, with D tentatively TRBD1 (6 bases). The length of the CDR3 is 13 residues. Germline CDR1 LNHDA, CDR2 SQIVND (reference sequence). V was clipped by 7 bases and J by 5 bases, with 14 bases between them. The CDR3, as DNA: TGTGCCAGTAAACAAATTCAGGGGACTGAAGCTTTCTTT. This encodes CASKQIQGTEAFF.

The V call is TRBV7-9, the J call TRBJ2-3; 7 positions agree with TRBD1. Losses at the gene ends were 3 bases for V and 2 bases for J; bases not matched to a gene: 5. Germline V gives CDR1 SEHNR, CDR2 FQNEAQ (reference sequence). The CDR3 spans 15 residues. The CDR3 is CASSLRTGSTDTQYF. CDR3 DNA sequence: TGTGCCAGCAGCTTGAGGACAGGATCCACAGATACGCAGTATTTT.